This T cell receptor (beta chain) was retrieved from a study of blood T cell repertoires in COVID-19. As for the study in general: Italy, Spain and the United States were the sources of the convalescent and acute COVID-19 samples. Sample material is recorded as cDNA or gDNA derived from T cells, B-cell-depleted T cells, or PBMCs.

Per the original data handling: Reference gene primer amplification gave nucleated cell count estimates. Repertoires were generated with immunoSEQ multiplex PCR, while TCRdb's copy carries only in-frame clones and drops some. That table gives V, J and clone size, and the DNA gave D and trimming. The sample records around 250,000 clones, roughly nine tenths being singletons. This CDR3 region has 14 residues. From germline, CDR1 is MNHEY and CDR2 SVGEGT. The ends lost 6 bases at V and 5 bases at J; junction bases unmatched: 8. Sequencing was performed on peripheral blood. The chain carries TRBV6-2 or TRBV6-3 and TRBJ2-3; TRBD2 matches 7 bases. This TCR came from a woman aged 40 to 50 who had recovered from COVID-19. The CDR3 sequence is CASSLAGEIDTQYF. The CDR3 DNA reads as TGTGCCAGCAGCCTTGCGGGAGAGATAGATACGCAGTATTTT.